These T cell receptor beta chains were read from a single sample in a study of T cell changes during pregnancy in multiple sclerosis. The assay was immunoSEQ multiplex PCR, and TCRdb's table has in-frame clones only and misses some. The profile covers 75,000 to 80,000 clones, with approximately 90% appearing a single time and 1.5% to 2% taken by the ten largest. The input for sequencing was peripheral blood, taken before pregnancy. Receptors were obtained from a female donor with multiple sclerosis, enrolled in a pregnancy study. The CDR3 runs from the conserved cysteine through the conserved F or W. D genes are given only for firm matches. Clone size is given for some rows only: seen once, a few or many times, or a class if the clone is expanded.

V	size	J	D	DNA	CDR3
TRBV7-9	NA	TRBJ2-5	TRBD2	TGTGCCAGCAGCTTAGGCCTAGCGGGGGGGCAAAGATCCCAAGAGACCCAGTACTTC	CASSLGLAGGQRSQETQYF
TRBV19	NA	TRBJ1-5	NA	TGTGCCAGTAGTATTACCCGGGATCAGCCCCAGCATTTT	CASSITRDQPQHF
TRBV7-3	NA	TRBJ2-7	NA	TGTGCCAGCAGCTCGGGTGGCGAGCAGTACTTC	CASSSGGEQYF
TRBV6-6	NA	TRBJ1-1	NA	TGTGCCAGCAGTTACGGGGCAGTTGAAGCTTTCTTT	CASSYGAVEAFF
TRBV9	NA	TRBJ1-3	NA	TGTGCCAGCAGCCTAACGACAGGAGGAAACACCATATATTTT	CASSLTTGGNTIYF
TRBV7-9	NA	TRBJ1-6	NA	TGTGCCAGCAGCTTAGAATGGCGGGTAACCTATAATTCACCCCTCCACTTT	CASSLEWRVTYNSPLHF
TRBV5-6	NA	TRBJ2-3	NA	TGTGCCAGCAGCTGGACCCGGGAATACACAGATACGCAGTATTTT	CASSWTREYTDTQYF
TRBV6-5	NA	TRBJ1-5	TRBD1	TGTGCCAGCAGTCCCGGGACAGGGTTACAGCCCCAGCATTTT	CASSPGTGLQPQHF
TRBV7-2	NA	TRBJ2-7	TRBD2	TGTGCCAGCAGCTTAGTTAGCGGGGCTAGGGAGCAGTACTTC	CASSLVSGAREQYF
TRBV19	NA	TRBJ2-7	NA	TGTGCCAGTAGTACCTCCTCCTACGAGCAGTACTTC	CASSTSSYEQYF
TRBV10-3	NA	TRBJ1-1	TRBD1	TGTGCCATCAGTGAGGCGAGGGTGTACAGGGGATTGGCTGAAGCTTTCTTT	CAISEARVYRGLAEAFF
TRBV20-1	NA	TRBJ2-3	NA	TGCAGTGCTAGCCAGGACTATCAGCAGTATTTT	CSASQDYQQYF
TRBV9	NA	TRBJ2-3	TRBD1	TGTGCCAGCAGCGGGGGGACAGTGAAAGATACGCAGTATTTT	CASSGGTVKDTQYF
TRBV4-3	NA	TRBJ1-3	NA	TGCGCCAGCAGCCAAGGGGGGGGTGATAGGGGAAACACCATATATTTT	CASSQGGGDRGNTIYF
TRBV19	NA	TRBJ2-7	TRBD1	TGTGCCAGTAGTATCTTTGGGACAGGGGAAGTAGGCGAGCAGTACTTC	CASSIFGTGEVGEQYF
TRBV6-1	NA	TRBJ2-3	TRBD2	TGTGCCACCAGACTAGCGGGGACAGATACGCAGTATTTT	CATRLAGTDTQYF
TRBV2	many	TRBJ2-7	NA	TGTGCCAGTAGGACAGGGAGGGTCGAGCAGTACTTC	CASRTGRVEQYF
TRBV2	NA	TRBJ1-5	NA	TGTGCCAGCAGCCGGACATCCCAGCCCCAGCATTTT	CASSRTSQPQHF
TRBV2	few	TRBJ1-2	TRBD1	TGTGCCAGCAGCCCCGAACAGGGGGCGGATGGCTACACCTTC	CASSPEQGADGYTF
TRBV7-2	many	TRBJ2-1	NA	TGTGCCAGCAGCTTCTGGGGGGGGCATGAGCAGTTCTTC	CASSFWGGHEQFF
TRBV29-1	NA	TRBJ1-2	NA	TGCAGCGCCTTGGGAGTCCGTGGCTACACCTTC	CSALGVRGYTF
TRBV5-4	NA	TRBJ2-1	TRBD1	TGTGCCAGCAGCCTGCAGGGGGCGGCCGGGGATGAGCAGTTCTTC	CASSLQGAAGDEQFF
TRBV28	NA	TRBJ1-2	TRBD1	TGTGCCAGCATGACCCAGGGGGAGGAGGCCTATGGCTACACCTTC	CASMTQGEEAYGYTF
TRBV7-9	NA	TRBJ1-1	NA	TGTGCCAGCAGCTTATCCGACAAAGCTTTCTTT	CASSLSDKAFF
TRBV7-8	NA	TRBJ1-4	NA	TGTGCCAGCAGCTCCCTTGCTTCCCGGGGTAATGAAAAACTGTTTTTT	CASSSLASRGNEKLFF
TRBV7-2	NA	TRBJ2-1	TRBD2	TGTGCCAGCAGTAGCGGGGGGGCCTACAATGAGCAGTTCTTC	CASSSGGAYNEQFF
TRBV5-1	NA	TRBJ1-1	NA	TGCGCCAGCAGCGTTACAGGGCTCACTGAAGCTTTCTTT	CASSVTGLTEAFF
TRBV18	few	TRBJ2-1	TRBD1	TGTGCCAGCTCACCATCGGCTTGGGACAGGGTACCGTATGAGCAGTTCTTC	CASSPSAWDRVPYEQFF
TRBV9	NA	TRBJ2-3	TRBD1	TGTGCCAGCAGCTCCACCGGGACAGGGGAGGCAGATACGCAGTATTTT	CASSSTGTGEADTQYF
TRBV10-3	NA	TRBJ1-5	NA	TGTGCCATCAGCCAGGCCGGGGTGGGTCAGCCCCAGCATTTT	CAISQAGVGQPQHF
TRBV11-2	once	TRBJ2-3	TRBD1	TGTGCCAGCAGCTTACAGTCTTCGACAGGGGGTTGGACAGATACGCAGTATTTT	CASSLQSSTGGWTDTQYF